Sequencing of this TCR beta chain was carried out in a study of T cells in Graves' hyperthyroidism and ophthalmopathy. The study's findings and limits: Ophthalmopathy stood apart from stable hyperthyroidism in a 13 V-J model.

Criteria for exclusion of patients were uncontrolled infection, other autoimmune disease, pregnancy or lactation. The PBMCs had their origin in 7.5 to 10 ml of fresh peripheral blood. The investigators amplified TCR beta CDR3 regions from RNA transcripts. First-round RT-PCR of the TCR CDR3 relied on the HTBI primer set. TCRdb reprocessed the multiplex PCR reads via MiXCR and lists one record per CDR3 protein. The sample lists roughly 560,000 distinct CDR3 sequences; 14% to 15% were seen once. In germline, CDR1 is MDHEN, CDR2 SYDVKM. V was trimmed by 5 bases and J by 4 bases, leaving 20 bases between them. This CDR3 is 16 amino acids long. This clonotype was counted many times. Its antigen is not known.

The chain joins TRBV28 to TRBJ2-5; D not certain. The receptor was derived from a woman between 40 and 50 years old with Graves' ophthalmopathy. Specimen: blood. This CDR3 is CASSPPGRRGGETQYF. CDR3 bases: TGTGCCAGCAGTCCCCCCGGGCGTCGCGGTGGAGAGACCCAGTACTTC. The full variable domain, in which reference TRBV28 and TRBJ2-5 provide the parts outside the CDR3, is DVKVTQSSRYLVKRTGEKVFLECVQDMDHENMFWYRQDPGLGLRLIYFSYDVKMKEKGDIPEGYSVSREKKERFSLILESASTNQTSMYLCASSPPGRRGGETQYFGPGTRLLVL.